This T cell receptor (beta chain) was found in a study of blood T cell repertoires in COVID-19. How the authors handled the data: Cell counts per sample came from amplifying reference gene primers. TCRdb's table, derived via immunoSEQ multiplex PCR, lists solely in-frame clones and lacks some. V, J and clone size are taken as reported in that table, and D and trimming were inferred from the DNA itself. The profile covers about 200,000 clones, with around nine tenths appearing a single time and 15% to 20% taken by the ten largest. Looked up from germline, CDR1 is MDHEN and CDR2 is SYDVKM. V was trimmed by 6 bases and J by 4 bases, leaving 19 bases between them. The CDR3 has 17 amino acids.

This sequence originates from a middle-aged man with COVID-19, enrolled during active disease. Sequenced: peripheral blood. This chain connects TRBV28 to TRBJ2-6, with D tentatively TRBD1 (6 bases). The CDR3 nucleotides are TGTGCCAGCAGCCCGGGACACAAGCCTTCGGGGGCCAACGTCCTGACTTTC. Translation: CASSPGHKPSGANVLTF.